Shown below are 18 T cell receptor beta chains from a single sample sequenced in a study of cytomegalovirus exposure and HLA in healthy donors. PCR amplification relied on 60 Vbeta primers (plus 13 Jbeta primers). Method: immunoSEQ multiplex PCR; TCRdb's copy keeps in-frame clones and lacks some. This sample has around 150,000 clones, with approximately 67% found just once. The sample was PBMCs. All receptors derive from a woman aged 55-75 years in good health and CMV-seronegative.

The CDR3: CASRWASGSTDTQYF. The CDR3 region has the DNA TGTGCCAGCAGATGGGCTAGCGGTAGCACAGATACGCAGTATTTT. The V call is TRBV5-4, the J call TRBJ2-3; 7 bases line up with TRBD2. The CDR3 loop spans 15 amino acids. V was pared by 5 bases and J by 0 bases, with 6 bases of the junction left unmatched. Per the germline V gene, CDR1 is SGHNT and CDR2 is YYREEE (reference sequence).

The V call is TRBV5-1, the J call TRBJ2-5, with 10 positions matching TRBD1. Judging by the DNA end, TRBJ2-7 fits better; the J call may be wrong. CDR3 length: 18 residues. Germline V gene data show CDR1 as SGHRS and CDR2 as YFSETQ. This CDR3 reads CASSAHGQGVFRTYEQYF. The CDR3 DNA follows: TGCGCCAGCAGCGCTCACGGACAGGGGGTCTTCCGAACCTACGAGCAGTACTTC.

This clone has a handful of counts. This sequence joins TRBV6-5 and TRBJ2-2; 10 nucleotides match TRBD2. Per germline, CDR1 MNHEY and CDR2 SVGAGI. V lost 6 bases and J lost 1; bases outside the gene matches: 2. This CDR3 is built from 15 residues. CDR3 protein: CASSGLAVNTGELFF. DNA for the CDR3: TGTGCCAGCAGCGGACTAGCGGTGAACACCGGGGAGCTGTTTTTT.

CDR3 sequence reads: CASRTQSAYGYTF. The CDR3 DNA follows: TGTGCCAGCAGAACACAGAGTGCCTATGGCTACACCTTC. The V and J genes are TRBV27 and TRBJ1-2; D remains unclear. Trimming stripped 6 bases from V and 4 bases from J, with 12 bases between. Germline V gene lookup returns CDR1 MNHEY and CDR2 SMNVEV (reference sequence). The length of the CDR3 is 13 residues.

V and J are TRBV25-1 and TRBJ1-5, with a possible D match to TRBD1 (6 bases). V lost 8 bases and J lost 3, with 20 bases in between. Germline-derived CDR1 and CDR2 are MGHDK and SYGVNS. The length of the CDR3 is 16 residues. CDR3 nucleotides: TGTGCCAGCGGAAGGGACGGCAGGGGCCTCAATCAGCCCCAGCATTTT. Translation: CASGRDGRGLNQPQHF.

CDR3 nucleotide sequence: TGTGCCGGACGGGACACGAGCTCTGGAAACACCATATATTTT. This gives the protein CAGRDTSSGNTIYF. The V gene is TRBV19, the J gene TRBJ1-3, with D possibly matching TRBD1 (6 bases). V was clipped by 11 bases and J by 0 bases, with 14 bases between them. The CDR3 sequence is 14 residues long. Germline CDR1 is LNHDA and CDR2 is SQIVND (reference sequence).

This clone was detected once. The gene calls are TRBV19 and TRBJ2-1; perhaps TRBD2 as D (7 bases). CDR1 and CDR2 from the germline V gene are LNHDA and SQIVND (reference sequence). The germline V and J ends were trimmed by 4 bases and 3 bases, with 10 bases remaining between them. This CDR3 comprises 14 residues. The CDR3 here is CASSSGGYYNEQFF. Here the CDR3 DNA reads TGTGCCAGTAGTAGCGGGGGCTACTACAATGAGCAGTTCTTC.

The V gene is TRBV30, the J gene TRBJ1-2; perhaps TRBD1 as D (6 bases). This CDR3 region has 18 residues. Per germline, CDR1 GTSNPN and CDR2 SVGIG (reference sequence). Deletions cut 0 bases from V and 6 bases from J, with 26 bases between. The CDR3 nucleotides are TGTGCCTGGAGTGTACCGGGAACAGGGCCGTCCCCGGAGGATGGCTACACCTTC. As protein: CAWSVPGTGPSPEDGYTF.

The chain has TRBV9 and TRBJ2-3, with unresolved D. Trimming pared 0 bases from V and 4 bases from J, leaving 9 bases between. CDR3 length: 14 amino acids. Germline-derived CDR1 and CDR2 are SGDLS and YYNGEE. The CDR3 loop reads CASSVGEPPDTQYF. The CDR3 bases are TGTGCCAGCAGCGTAGGTGAGCCCCCAGATACGCAGTATTTT.

In its sample, this clone was seen a few times. The chain has TRBV6-5 and TRBJ1-5; no clear D. V was trimmed by 4 bases and J by 0 bases, leaving 10 bases between them. CDR3 length: 15 amino acids. In germline, CDR1 is MNHEY, CDR2 SVGAGI. CDR3 region: CASSFGQNSNQPQHF. CDR3 DNA: TGTGCCAGCAGTTTTGGGCAGAATAGCAATCAGCCCCAGCATTTT.

In DNA form, the CDR3 reads TGTGCCAGCAGTTACCGACAGGGGTGGGCCTACGAGCAGTACTTC. This encodes CASSYRQGWAYEQYF. The chain has TRBV6-5 and TRBJ2-7; the match to TRBD1 covers 8 bases. Germline V gene data show CDR1 as MNHEY and CDR2 as SVGAGI. The CDR3 is 15 residues long. Germline trimming cut 2 bases from V and 2 bases from J; bases unmatched to any gene: 5.

The chain is built from TRBV21-1 and TRBJ2-4; the D call of TRBD2 is as the table states it, not checked on the DNA. TRBV21-1 is tagged as a pseudogene. There are 16 residues in the CDR3. The DNA of the CDR3 is TGTGCCAGCAGCAAAGCGAACTATGAAGCCAAAAACATTCAGTACTTC. This translates into CASSKANYEAKNIQYF.

J is TRBJ1-6 and V is TRBV5-4, with TRBD1 as a possible D gene (5 bases). V gave up 6 bases and J gave up 8 bases, with 18 bases separating them. Germline CDR1 is SGHNT and CDR2 is YYREEE (reference sequence). The CDR3 loop spans 15 amino acids. As DNA, the CDR3 is TGTGCCAGCACCACGGGGGTACGATCGGATTCACCCCTCCACTTT. Protein product: CASTTGVRSDSPLHF.

The rearrangement uses TRBV5-4 and TRBJ1-3, with 7 bases aligning to TRBD1. Germline V gene lookup returns CDR1 SGHNT and CDR2 YYREEE (reference sequence). Germline trimming cut 5 bases from V and 2 bases from J; bases unmatched to any gene: 4. The CDR3 length is 14 residues. CDR3 sequence: CASRSTGTGNTIYF. CDR3 coding DNA: TGTGCCAGCAGGTCGACAGGGACTGGAAACACCATATATTTT.

Here the CDR3 DNA reads TGTGCCAGCTCACTTTCAGGGGTAATCACCTACAATGAGCAGTTCTTC. Protein: CASSLSGVITYNEQFF. The chain is built from TRBV18 and TRBJ2-1, with D perhaps matching TRBD1 (6 bases). CDR3 length: 16 residues. V was shortened by 4 bases and J by 2 bases, with 15 bases between the two germline ends. The germline V gene encodes CDR1 KGHSH and CDR2 LQKENI.

The chain couples TRBV7-3 to TRBJ1-3; D is unclear. Looked up from germline, CDR1 is SGHTA and CDR2 is FQGTGA. The V and J ends lost 11 bases and 0 bases respectively, with 20 bases between them. The CDR3 consists of 16 residues. The CDR3 loop is CALNGVVGFSGNTIYF. CDR3 coding DNA: TGTGCCCTAAACGGGGTCGTGGGATTCTCTGGAAACACCATATATTTT.

There are a few counts of this clone. The genes are TRBV25-1 and TRBJ2-4, with 7 nucleotides matching TRBD1. This CDR3 has 12 residues. After removal of 10 bases from V and 4 bases from J, the junction contained 4 bases not matched to a gene. Germline loops: CDR1 MGHDK, CDR2 SYGVNS. Here the CDR3 DNA reads TGTGCCACCATGGACAGGAAAAACATTCAGTACTTC. Its protein is CATMDRKNIQYF.

V and J are TRBV27 and TRBJ2-2; D is unresolved. Trimming cost V 3 bases and J 1 base, with 9 bases left between them. CDR1 is MNHEY, CDR2 SMNVEV, per germline (reference sequence). This CDR3 region has 15 residues. In DNA, the CDR3 is TGTGCCAGCAGTTTGTCGAACTTGAACACCGGGGAGCTGTTTTTT. Translation gives CASSLSNLNTGELFF.